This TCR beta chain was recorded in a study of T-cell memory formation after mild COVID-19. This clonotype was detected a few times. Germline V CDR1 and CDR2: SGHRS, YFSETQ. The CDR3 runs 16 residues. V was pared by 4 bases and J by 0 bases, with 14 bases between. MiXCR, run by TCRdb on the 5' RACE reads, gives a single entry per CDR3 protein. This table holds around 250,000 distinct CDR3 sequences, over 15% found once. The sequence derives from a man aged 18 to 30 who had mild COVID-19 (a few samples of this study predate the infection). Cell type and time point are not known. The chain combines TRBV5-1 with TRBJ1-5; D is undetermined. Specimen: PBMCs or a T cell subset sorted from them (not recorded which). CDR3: CASSRIPIDSNQPQHF. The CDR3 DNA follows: TGCGCCAGCAGCAGAATACCTATAGATAGCAATCAGCCCCAGCATTTT. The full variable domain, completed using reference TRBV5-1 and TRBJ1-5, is KAGVTQTPRYLIKTRGQQVTLSCSPISGHRSVSWYQQTPGQGLQFLFEYFSETQRNKGNFPGRFSGRQFSNSRSEMNVSTLELGDSALYLCASSRIPIDSNQPQHFGDGTRLSIL.